A selection of T cell receptor beta chains follows, all from one sample in a study of shared T cell receptors in the human thymus. Libraries were prepared by immunoSEQ multiplex PCR; TCRdb keeps only in-frame clonotypes and omits some of them. Here the sample spans 550,000 to 800,000 clones, approximately 85% being singletons. The same data also contributed to another study, on human thymus T cells.

Sequencing was done on a sample of thymocytes. The receptor set was obtained from a girl under three years old with a congenital heart defect. The CDR3 runs from the conserved cysteine through the conserved F or W. The D gene is left open where the match is weak. Not every row has a clone size; where given, it reads once, few, many or a size class.

.	TRBD1	TRBV9	TRBJ2-5	CASSPRDRGDAWAETQYF	TGTGCCAGCAGCCCCCGGGACAGGGGTGATGCCTGGGCCGAGACCCAGTACTTC
.	.	TRBV5-5	TRBJ1-3	CASSLGFSVSGNTIYF	TGTGCCAGCAGCTTGGGGTTCTCAGTCTCTGGAAACACCATATATTTT
.	.	TRBV7-2	TRBJ1-1	CASSLGAGILPGDTEAFF	TGTGCCAGCAGCTTAGGGGCAGGTATCCTACCCGGCGACACTGAAGCTTTCTTT
.	TRBD1	TRBV7-7	TRBJ2-7	CASSLAMGQRYEQYF	TGTGCCAGCAGCTTAGCGATGGGACAGCGCTACGAGCAGTACTTC
few	TRBD1	TRBV28	TRBJ1-4	CASRQGSLRVRPVNEKLFF	TGTGCCAGCAGACAGGGGAGTCTAAGAGTAAGGCCTGTGAATGAAAAACTGTTTTTT
.	TRBD2	TRBV7-8	TRBJ2-7	CASSLGGLAGAVVPPTYEQYF	TGTGCCAGCAGCTTAGGCGGACTAGCGGGGGCCGTGGTTCCCCCTACCTACGAGCAGTACTTC
.	.	TRBV14	TRBJ2-7	CASSQRRRSYEQYF	TGTGCCAGCAGCCAACGGAGACGCTCATACGAGCAGTACTTC
.	.	TRBV21-1	TRBJ1-1	CASSKGGHWSTEAFF	TGTGCCAGCAGCAAAGGTGGACACTGGAGCACTGAAGCTTTCTTT
.	TRBD2	TRBV5-1	TRBJ2-3	CASSLGRLAGGPATQYF	TGCGCCAGCAGCTTGGGTAGACTAGCGGGGGGGCCAGCTACGCAGTATTTT
.	.	TRBV10-2	TRBJ1-2	CASSEVSAVWVYGYTF	TGCGCCAGCAGTGAGGTTTCAGCGGTCTGGGTCTATGGCTACACCTTC
.	TRBD1	TRBV9	TRBJ1-4	CASSVRDRGKKLFF	TGTGCCAGCAGCGTACGGGACAGGGGTAAAAAACTGTTTTTT
.	.	TRBV10-2	TRBJ2-7	CASSEKTGFYYEQYF	TGCGCCAGCAGTGAAAAGACAGGATTTTACTACGAGCAGTACTTC
few	TRBD2	TRBV5-1	TRBJ2-1	CASSFPAGQYNEQFF	TGCGCCAGCAGCTTCCCAGCGGGGCAGTACAATGAGCAGTTCTTC
.	.	TRBV5-8	TRBJ2-3	CASTSCPRGRSTDTQYF	TGTGCCAGCACCTCGTGCCCGCGGGGCCGGAGCACAGATACGCAGTATTTT